The 10 T cell receptor beta chains below were found in one sample sequenced in a study of T-cell memory formation after mild COVID-19 (dated by TCRdb to about 2021). The library came from 5' RACE. TCRdb names Illumina NovaSeq 6000 as the instrument used. The public reads were run again by TCRdb, first through fastp at Q25 and then through MiXCR, and only productive beta chains were kept. Identical CDR3 protein sequences are pooled into one entry, listed with their most common genes and DNA. A total of around 300,000 distinct CDR3 sequences appear in this sample, roughly an eighth of them only once. Together, the top ten hold 21% of the sample. The specimen was PBMCs or a T cell subset sorted from them (not recorded which). These TCRs come from a man younger than 35 who had mild COVID-19 (a few samples of this study predate the infection). The sample titles of this study are shuffled in the database, so cell type and time point are left out; the donor was told from shared clones.

This clonotype was seen a handful of times. V usage is TRBV15 and J usage is TRBJ2-7; perhaps TRBD2 as D (7 bases). This CDR3 contains 13 residues. Germline assignment: CDR1 LNHNV and CDR2 YYDKDF (reference sequence). The V gene lost 5 bases and the J gene lost 5 bases, with 13 bases spanning the gap. DNA for the CDR3: TGTGCCACCAGCCTACTAGGGGGGGACGAGCAGTACTTC. It specifies CATSLLGGDEQYF.

There are a few counts of this clonotype. The rearrangement joins TRBV7-9 to TRBJ2-7; D tentatively reads TRBD1 or TRBD2 (5 bases each). The CDR3 is 12 residues long. Germline V lookup: CDR1 SEHNR, CDR2 FQNEAQ (reference sequence). Trimming removed 6 bases from V and 4 bases from J, with 10 bases in between. The CDR3 DNA reads TGTGCCAGCAGTCCAGAGGGGTACGAGCAGTACGTC. Encoded protein: CASSPEGYEQYV.

This clonotype was counted a few times. The V gene is TRBV25-1, the J gene TRBJ2-7; D is unclear. The CDR3 runs 11 residues. Germline V gives CDR1 MGHDK, CDR2 SYGVNS. V lost 6 bases, J lost 7 bases, and 10 bases lay in between. CDR3 sequence: CASSPGGEQYV. The CDR3, as DNA: TGTGCCAGCAGCCCGGGCGGAGAGCAGTACGTC.

This clonotype was seen only a few times. DNA for the CDR3: TGTGCCAGCAGCTTCGAGGTCTCTGGGGCCAACGTCCTGACTTTC. Its translation is CASSFEVSGANVLTF. This chain connects TRBV7-2 to TRBJ2-6; no clear D gene. The length of the CDR3 is 15 residues. Trimming shortened V by 3 bases and J by 0 bases, and 6 bases separated the two germline ends. Germline V gene data show CDR1 as SGHTA and CDR2 as FQGNSA.

V and J are TRBV12-3 or TRBV12-4 and TRBJ2-5; the D is unclear. The V and J ends lost 0 bases and 4 bases respectively, with 9 bases between them. This CDR3 comprises 14 residues. The CDR3 region is CASSLALWGETQYF. The DNA for the CDR3 is TGTGCCAGCAGTTTAGCGCTCTGGGGAGAGACCCAGTACTTC.

This clonotype was counted only a few times. The chain links TRBV27 to TRBJ1-1; unclear D gene. Trimming pared 2 bases from V and 5 bases from J, leaving 15 bases between. The CDR3 extends over 15 amino acids. Germline V CDR1 and CDR2: MNHEY, SMNVEV (reference sequence). The CDR3 coding sequence is TGTGCCAGCAGTTTAGTTGGACTCGGCGTGACTGAAGCTTTCTTT. Its translation: CASSLVGLGVTEAFF.

This clonotype was observed a few times. The chain links TRBV6-2 or TRBV6-3 to TRBJ2-7, with a tentative D call TRBD1 (6 bases). The CDR3 consists of 13 residues. Germline CDR1 is MNHEY and CDR2 is SVGEGT. V shed 6 bases and J shed 5 bases, with 14 bases lying between them. The CDR3 coding sequence is TGTGCCAGCAGCCTTAACAGGGCGGACGAGCAGTACGTC. It is translated as CASSLNRADEQYV.

The V call is TRBV6-5, the J call TRBJ1-2, with D hard to call. Trimming shortened V by 5 bases and J by 6 bases, and 13 bases separated the two germline ends. CDR3 length equals 13 residues. The germline V gene encodes CDR1 MNHEY and CDR2 SVGAGI. Here the CDR3 reads CASSPGSPNGYTF. The CDR3 DNA sequence: TGTGCCAGCAGTCCCGGGAGTCCCAATGGCTACACCTTC.

This clonotype was observed many times. This sequence joins TRBV7-9 and TRBJ1-1, with D maybe TRBD1 (6 bases). Trimming cost V 5 bases and J 0 bases, with 13 bases left between them. CDR1 SEHNR and CDR2 FQNEAQ come from the germline V gene (reference sequence). CDR3 length equals 15 residues. CDR3 protein: CASSLPGDMNTEAFF. CDR3 DNA sequence: TGTGCCAGCAGCCTCCCGGGGGACATGAACACTGAAGCTTTCTTT.

This clonotype was seen a single time. The J gene is TRBJ2-3, the V gene TRBV6-2 or TRBV6-3; 7 bases line up with TRBD1. The CDR3 contains 15 residues. The V segment lost 5 bases and the J segment 2 bases; nucleotides outside the gene matches: 7. CDR1 is MNHEY, CDR2 SVGEGT, per germline. The DNA for the CDR3 is TGTGCCAGCAGTCCGGGACAGCCTTCCACAGATACGCAGTATTTT. Translation: CASSPGQPSTDTQYF.